This entry is about one T cell receptor beta chain. The antigen is undetermined. CD45RO-negative, CCR7-positively selected cells formed the naive CD8 fraction, excluding terminally differentiated effector memory CD45RA+ cells. Per germline, CDR1 LNHDA and CDR2 SQIVND (reference sequence). The CDR3 covers 17 residues. The V gene end was trimmed by 8 bases and the J gene end by 4 bases; junction bases not matched to a gene: 14. Method: immunoSEQ multiplex PCR; TCRdb's copy keeps in-frame clones and lacks some. This table has some 1,900,000 clones, approximately 94% appearing once. This sample is part of a study of shared clonotypes between healthy human individuals. Study-level findings and limits: Shared across a few donors were 4% to 6% of the naive CD4 clonotypes.

Sequences were obtained from naive CD8+ T cells sorted from blood. The clonotype originates from a man aged 18 to 30 in good health. The chain combines TRBV19 with TRBJ2-2, with 9 bases that match TRBD1. DNA of the CDR3: TGTGCCAGTTCGGTAACCGGGGGACAGGGTTTCACCGGGGAGCTGTTTTTT. Translated, it gives CASSVTGGQGFTGELFF.